This section outlines one TCR beta chain sequence together with its context. Repertoires were generated with immunoSEQ multiplex PCR, while TCRdb's copy carries only in-frame clones and drops some. The sample carries under 90,000 clones, approximately 95% recorded once. The ends lost 3 bases at V and 4 bases at J; junction bases unmatched: 8. The CDR3 length is 15 residues. Germline CDR1 SNHLY, CDR2 FYNNEI. The entry originates in a study of T cell changes during pregnancy in multiple sclerosis. The TCR sequence derives from a female donor in good health, enrolled as a control in a pregnancy study. The chain couples TRBV2 to TRBJ2-5; the match to TRBD2 covers 7 bases. The source material was peripheral blood, sampled in the second trimester of pregnancy. The CDR3 region has the DNA TGTGCCAGCAGTGACCTCGGGGAGGGGATAGAGACCCAGTACTTC. It specifies CASSDLGEGIETQYF.